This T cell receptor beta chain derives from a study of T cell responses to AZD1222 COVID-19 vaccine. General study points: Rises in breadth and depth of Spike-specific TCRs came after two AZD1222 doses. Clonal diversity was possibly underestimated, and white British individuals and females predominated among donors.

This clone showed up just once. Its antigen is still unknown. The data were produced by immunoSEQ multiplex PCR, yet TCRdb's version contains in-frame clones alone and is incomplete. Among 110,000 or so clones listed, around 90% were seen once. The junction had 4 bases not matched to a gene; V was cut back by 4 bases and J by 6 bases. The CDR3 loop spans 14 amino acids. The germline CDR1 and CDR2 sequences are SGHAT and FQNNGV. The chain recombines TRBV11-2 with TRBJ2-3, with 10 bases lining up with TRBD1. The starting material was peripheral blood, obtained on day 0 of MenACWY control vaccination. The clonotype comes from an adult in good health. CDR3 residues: CASSWGDRGDTQYF. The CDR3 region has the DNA TGTGCCAGCAGCTGGGGGGACAGGGGTGATACGCAGTATTTT.